The next 25 T cell receptor beta chains were all read from a single sample in a study of post-analysis software for immune sequencing data. Study-wide results and caveats: Controls had lower frequencies than patients of about 5 TRBV segments, which included TRBV5-6, TRBV5-1 and TRBV20-1.

For these TCRs, the target antigens are not known. Unique molecular identifiers were built into the TCR beta cDNA libraries. TCRdb ran MiXCR on the PCR reads and lists one entry per CDR3 protein. The data show approximately 160,000 distinct CDR3 sequences, 30% seen once. Sample: blood. Receptor source: a girl aged 10 to 17 with multiple sclerosis.

The chain joins TRBV6-5 to TRBJ2-7; 8 nucleotides match TRBD2. The germline CDR1 and CDR2 sequences are MNHEY and SVGAGI. The CDR3 has 17 residues. The V segment lost 0 bases and the J segment 0 bases; nucleotides outside the gene matches: 7. Written as DNA, the CDR3 is TGTGCCAGCAGTTACTCGAAAGGCCTAGCGGGCTCCTACGAGCAGTACTTC. Its translation: CASSYSKGLAGSYEQYF.

This clonotype was detected ten times or more. The V gene is TRBV12-3 or TRBV12-4, the J gene TRBJ2-5; 9 bases line up with TRBD2. The V segment lost 5 bases and the J segment 1 base; nucleotides outside the gene matches: 2. This CDR3 has 14 amino acids. The CDR3 protein is CASSPSGTQETQYF. DNA of the CDR3: TGTGCCAGCAGTCCTAGCGGGACCCAAGAGACCCAGTACTTC.

This clonotype has ten or more counts. Germline is not matched at one junction end, which may reflect a read error. V and J are TRBV28 and TRBJ2-5, with D tentatively TRBD2 (6 bases). Germline CDR1 MDHEN, CDR2 SYDVKM. CDR3 length: 14 residues. DNA for the CDR3: TGTGCCAGCAGTTCCAGTGGGACTCAAGGGACCCAGTACTTC. As protein: CASSSSGTQGTQYF.

Comment on this clonotype: One junction end does not reproduce the germline sequence, and a read error may be involved. The genes are TRBV27 and TRBJ1-6; D remains ambiguous. CDR3 size: 17 residues. The germline gives CDR1 MNHEY, CDR2 SMNVEV (reference sequence). DNA of the CDR3: TGTGCCAGCAGTCTCAGACTCCGAACGGACGCAAATTCACCCCCCCACTTT. Translating it yields CASSLRLRTDANSPPHF.

As for this clonotype: This may arise from a read error, as a much more abundant clone is one base away. The gene calls are TRBV20-1 and TRBJ1-5, with D unresolved. Germline CDR1 DFQATT, CDR2 SNEGSKA (reference sequence). This CDR3 has 16 amino acids. CDR3 bases: TGCAGTGCTAGAGCTGGCGACGGAAAAAGCAATCGGCCCCAGCATTTT. It encodes CSARAGDGKSNRPQHF.

A word on this clonotype: One junction end does not reproduce the germline sequence, and a read error may be involved. The rearrangement joins TRBV24-1 to TRBJ1-5; D is undetermined. The V gene's germline CDR1 is KGHDR and CDR2 SFDVKD. The CDR3 consists of 14 residues. The CDR3: CATSGLSSNQPRHF. The CDR3 DNA sequence: TGTGCCACCAGTGGTCTAAGCAGCAATCAGCCCCGGCATTTT.

This clonotype was found many times. This rearrangement joins TRBV24-1 to TRBJ2-5, with 7 bases identical to TRBD2. The V gene end was trimmed by 2 bases and the J gene end by 2 bases; junction bases not matched to a gene: 7. The CDR3 is 16 residues long. Germline CDR1 KGHDR, CDR2 SFDVKD. CDR3 nucleotides: TGTGCCACCAGTGATTGGAGCGGGAACGATCAAGAGACCCAGTACTTC. Encoded protein: CATSDWSGNDQETQYF.

Notes on this clonotype: Possible read error: a much larger clone is one base away. The chain couples TRBV7-3 to TRBJ2-4, with D tentatively TRBD1 (5 bases). The CDR3 length is 16 residues. The germline V gene encodes CDR1 SGHTA and CDR2 FQGTGA. CDR3 nucleotides: TGTGCCAGCAGCGACCAGGAAGGGGTAGCCGAAAACATTCAGTACTTC. Translated, it gives CASSDQEGVAENIQYF.

The gene calls are TRBV3-1 and TRBJ1-1; D not certain. V shed 4 bases and J shed 0 bases, with 9 bases lying between them. This CDR3 region has 14 residues. Looked up from germline, CDR1 is LGHDT and CDR2 is YNNKEL (reference sequence). The CDR3 loop is CASSPYGMNTEAFF. CDR3 bases: TGTGCCAGCAGCCCTTACGGGATGAACACTGAAGCTTTCTTT.

Only a few counts were recorded for this clonotype. V and J are TRBV7-6 and TRBJ2-5; no clear D gene. V lost 5 bases, J lost 0 bases, and 10 bases lay in between. The CDR3 length is 14 residues. Germline V lookup: CDR1 SGHVS, CDR2 FNYEAQ. CDR3 nucleotide sequence: TGTGCCAGCAGCCCGGTAACGTACCAAGAGACCCAGTACTTC. This codes for CASSPVTYQETQYF.

V and J are TRBV29-1 and TRBJ2-2, with D tentatively TRBD2 (6 bases). This CDR3 is 13 amino acids long. CDR1 and CDR2 (germline): SQVTM, ANQGSEA. Trimming cost V 4 bases and J 4 bases, with 10 bases left between them. The CDR3 protein is CSVAAGPTGELFF. The CDR3 DNA reads TGCAGCGTTGCGGCGGGACCCACCGGGGAGCTGTTTTTT.

The gene calls are TRBV5-1 and TRBJ1-1; maybe TRBD1 (5 bases). Germline assignment: CDR1 SGHRS and CDR2 YFSETQ. Trimming left V 4 bases short and J 6 bases short, with 13 bases between. This CDR3 region has 13 residues. The CDR3 is CASSGGRVAEAFF. The CDR3 DNA is TGCGCCAGCAGCGGGGGACGTGTGGCTGAAGCTTTCTTT.

In this sample, this clonotype turned up many times. The chain employs TRBV29-1 and TRBJ2-7; 10 nucleotides match TRBD1. V shed 6 bases and J 2 bases; nucleotides not matched to a gene: 7. Germline CDR1 SQVTM, CDR2 ANQGSEA. The CDR3 has 14 residues. This CDR3 is CSVPGQGGAYEQYF. Here the CDR3 DNA reads TGCAGCGTCCCCGGACAGGGGGGAGCCTACGAGCAGTACTTC.

This clonotype has at least ten counts. One junction end does not reproduce the germline sequence, and a read error may be involved. CDR3 DNA: TGTACCAGCAGTTACTCTTGGGCAAGCTCCTACAATGAGCAGTTCTTC. It codes for CTSSYSWASSYNEQFF. The rearrangement uses TRBV6-5 and TRBJ2-1; D unresolved. The germline V gene encodes CDR1 MNHEY and CDR2 SVGAGI. CDR3 length: 16 amino acids.

In regard to this clonotype: A much larger clone differs from this one at a single base, so this may be a read error. CDR3 in amino acids: CASSQTFSSYNEQYF. The DNA of the CDR3 is TGTGCCAGCAGCCAAACTTTTAGCTCCTACAATGAGCAGTACTTC. V gene TRBV9 combines with J gene TRBJ2-1; D is unresolved. The end of the DNA is better explained by TRBJ2-7, so the J call may be wrong. This CDR3 has 15 residues. Germline loops: CDR1 SGDLS, CDR2 YYNGEE.

The CDR3 region is CASRDGQGTDTQYF. DNA for the CDR3: TGTGCCAGCAGGGACGGACAGGGGACAGATACGCAGTATTTT. The chain has TRBV28 and TRBJ2-3; 9 nucleotides line up with TRBD1. CDR3 length equals 14 residues. Germline V CDR1 and CDR2: MDHEN, SYDVKM. V trimming: 6 bases; J trimming: 3 bases; junction bases outside the gene matches: 4.

V and J are TRBV27 and TRBJ1-1; possibly TRBD1 for D (6 bases). The CDR3 has 15 residues. CDR1 MNHEY and CDR2 SMNVEV come from the germline V gene (reference sequence). V was pared by 5 bases and J by 1 base, with 14 bases between. For the CDR3, the DNA is TGTGCCAGCAGTCCCCAGATAGGGGGGAACACTGAAGCTTTCTTT. This codes for CASSPQIGGNTEAFF.

This clonotype was detected many times. The junction does not match germline at one end; this may be a read error. CDR3 nucleotides: TGCAGTGCCAGAGGTCTGGACAGCAGCAATCAGCCCCAGCATTTT. Its translation is CSARGLDSSNQPQHF. The gene calls are TRBV20-1 and TRBJ1-5, with D perhaps matching TRBD1 (6 bases). The germline CDR1 and CDR2 sequences are DFQATT and SNEGSKA (reference sequence). The CDR3 is 15 amino acids.

This clonotype turned up a few times. The V and J genes are TRBV7-2 and TRBJ1-6, with unresolved D. The CDR3 extends over 13 amino acids. Trimming took off 5 bases at V and 7 bases at J, with 9 bases between the two ends. Germline V gene data show CDR1 as SGHTA and CDR2 as FQGNSA. CDR3 nucleotide sequence: TGTGCCAGCAGCCTTCGAGGGAATTCACCCCTCCACTTT. It encodes CASSLRGNSPLHF.

This clonotype was counted ten times or more. This chain connects TRBV12-3 or TRBV12-4 to TRBJ2-3, with no clear D. The CDR3 extends over 14 amino acids. V was clipped by 2 bases and J by 1 base, with 7 bases between them. DNA for the CDR3: TGTGCCAGCAGTTTACTTCGGGGCACAGATACGCAGTATTTT. As protein: CASSLLRGTDTQYF.

This clonotype came up many times. One junction end disagrees with the germline gene, perhaps due to a read error. The chain joins TRBV7-7 to TRBJ2-5; 11 bases match TRBD2. Per germline, CDR1 SSHAT and CDR2 FNYEAQ (reference sequence). This CDR3 region has 17 residues. CDR3 bases: TGTGCTAGCAGCTCTCTAGCGGGAGGTATGATAGCGGAGACCCAGTACTTC. The encoded protein is CASSSLAGGMIAETQYF.

As regards this clonotype: A much larger clone differs from this one at a single base, so this may be a read error. The chain links TRBV12-3 or TRBV12-4 to TRBJ2-7; possible D gene TRBD2, 6 bases. Trimming removed 6 bases from V and 7 bases from J, with 25 bases in between. This CDR3 has 16 residues. The CDR3 sequence: CASSSRPGEVPLEQYF. CDR3 bases: TGTGCCAGCAGCTCCCGGCCGGGAGAGGTACCGCTTGAGCAGTACTTC.

The chain uses TRBV20-1 and TRBJ2-7; 7 bases map to TRBD1. CDR1 and CDR2 (germline): DFQATT, SNEGSKA (reference sequence). J gave up 2 bases and V 3 bases, and 13 bases lay outside the gene matches. This CDR3 is 16 amino acids long. CDR3 residues: CSASGETRTGAYEQYF. CDR3 bases: TGCAGTGCTAGCGGCGAGACCAGAACAGGGGCCTACGAGCAGTACTTC.

The chain is built from TRBV6-1 and TRBJ1-4; unclear D gene. V was shortened by 3 bases and J by 7 bases, with 15 bases between the two germline ends. The CDR3 length is 15 residues. The germline V gene has CDR1 MNHNS and CDR2 SASEGT. The CDR3 region is CASSEGGRLFEKLFF. The DNA for the CDR3 is TGTGCCAGCAGTGAGGGTGGGCGCCTTTTTGAAAAACTGTTTTTT.

The chain carries TRBV5-1 and TRBJ2-5; 10 bases line up with TRBD2. J lost 5 bases, V lost 1 base, and 11 bases had no gene match. The length of the CDR3 is 17 residues. CDR1 is SGHRS, CDR2 YFSETQ, per germline. DNA for the CDR3: TGCGCCAGCAGCTTGTTACTAGCGGGAATCGATGGGGAGACCCAGTACTTC. It translates to CASSLLLAGIDGETQYF.